Each of the 15 T cell receptor beta chains below was sequenced from the same sample in a study of blood T cell repertoires in COVID-19. The method was immunoSEQ multiplex PCR; TCRdb's version includes in-frame clones alone and lacks a portion of them. The sample records roughly 440,000 clones, around 89% being singletons. Sequencing used peripheral blood. These TCRs come from a woman between 50 and 59 years old with COVID-19, enrolled during active disease.

V gene TRBV11-3 combines with J gene TRBJ2-7; TRBD2 might be the D (6 bases). Germline-derived CDR1 and CDR2 are SGHNT and YENEEA. The CDR3 has 13 amino acids. Trimming removed 3 bases at V and 3 bases at J, with 9 bases between. CDR3 DNA: TGTGCCAGCAGCTTTGGAGGGAACTACGAGCAGTACTTC. Translation gives CASSFGGNYEQYF. The whole variable domain, filled in from reference TRBV11-3 and TRBJ2-7, reads EAGVVQSPRYKIIEKKQPVAFWCNPISGHNTLYWYLQNLGQGPELLIRYENEEAVDDSQLPKDRFSAERLKGVDSTLKIQPAELGDSAVYLCASSFGGNYEQYFGPGTRLTVT.

This clone turned up a few times. The chain couples TRBV10-1 to TRBJ2-6; D unclear. CDR3 length: 16 amino acids. V was cut by 4 bases and J by 0 bases, with 10 bases left in between. CDR1 WNHNN and CDR2 SYGVQD come from the germline V gene (reference sequence). CDR3 loop: CASSVPQHSGANVLTF. The CDR3 nucleotides read TGCGCCAGCAGTGTCCCACAGCACTCTGGGGCCAACGTCCTGACTTTC.

V is TRBV19 and J is TRBJ1-2, with 9 bases aligning to TRBD1. Germline trimming cut 2 bases from V and 0 bases from J; bases unmatched to any gene: 4. The CDR3 loop spans 16 amino acids. Germline values: CDR1 LNHDA, CDR2 SQIVND (reference sequence). In nucleotides, the CDR3 is TGTGCCAGTAGTATACGGGGGACAGGGACTAACTATGGCTACACCTTC. This sequence encodes CASSIRGTGTNYGYTF. The variable domain in full, completed from reference TRBV19 and TRBJ1-2, reads DGGITQSPKYLFRKEGQNVTLSCEQNLNHDAMYWYRQDPGQGLRLIYYSQIVNDFQKGDIAEGYSVSREKKESFPLTVTSAQKNPTAFYLCASSIRGTGTNYGYTFGSGTRLTVV.

This clone has just one count. The gene calls are TRBV6-1 and TRBJ1-1; no clear D gene. The CDR3 runs 13 residues. The germline CDR1 and CDR2 sequences are MNHNS and SASEGT. Trimming shortened V by 3 bases and J by 11 bases, and 16 bases separated the two germline ends. The CDR3 sequence: CASSDVREAGAFF. The DNA of the CDR3 is TGTGCCAGCAGTGACGTCCGCGAGGCCGGCGCTTTCTTT.

The chain employs TRBV5-6 and TRBJ1-5; no firm D call. From germline, CDR1 is SGHDT and CDR2 YYEEEE. The CDR3 loop spans 14 amino acids. Deletions cut 2 bases from V and 0 bases from J, with 6 bases between. Here the CDR3 reads CASSFHYSNQPQHF. In DNA, the CDR3 is TGTGCCAGCAGCTTTCACTATAGCAATCAGCCCCAGCATTTT.

The chain couples TRBV27 to TRBJ1-1; a possible D gene is TRBD1 (5 bases). There are 12 residues in the CDR3. In germline, CDR1 is MNHEY, CDR2 SMNVEV (reference sequence). V was cut by 6 bases and J by 8 bases, with 13 bases left in between. The CDR3 sequence is CASSPSGVEAFF. In DNA form, the CDR3 reads TGTGCCAGCAGCCCCTCGGGGGTCGAAGCTTTCTTT.

The rearrangement joins TRBV29-1 to TRBJ1-3; D is uncertain. CDR1 SQVTM and CDR2 ANQGSEA come from the germline V gene. This CDR3 comprises 11 residues. The V and J ends lost 5 bases and 8 bases respectively, with 10 bases between them. The CDR3 protein is CSVFIEHTIYF. The CDR3 DNA is TGCAGCGTTTTCATAGAGCACACCATATATTTT.

This chain uses TRBV5-1 with TRBJ1-6, with a possible D match to TRBD1 (5 bases). CDR1 is SGHRS, CDR2 YFSETQ, per germline. Trimming stripped 0 bases from V and 5 bases from J, with 9 bases between. The CDR3 spans 15 residues. The CDR3 region has the DNA TGCGCCAGCAGCTTGGGCGGGGGTCATAATTCACCCCTCCACTTT. Residues: CASSLGGGHNSPLHF.

The chain couples TRBV11-1 to TRBJ1-1; D unclear. Germline CDR1 SGHAT, CDR2 FQDESV (reference sequence). With 5 bases removed from V and 5 bases from J, the gap between germline ends came to 12 bases. This CDR3 contains 13 residues. CDR3 sequence (DNA): TGTGCCAGCAGCGACCCCGGGAGGACTGAAGCTTTCTTT. Translating gives CASSDPGRTEAFF.

This clone was recorded once. The gene calls are TRBV19 and TRBJ1-2; D possibly corresponds to TRBD1 (6 bases). The V gene's germline CDR1 is LNHDA and CDR2 SQIVND (reference sequence). CDR3 length: 14 residues. V was clipped by 4 bases and J by 3 bases, with 12 bases between them. CDR3 region: CASSTQGGYYGYTF. The DNA for the CDR3 is TGTGCCAGTAGTACACAGGGTGGATACTATGGCTACACCTTC.

V and J are TRBV30 and TRBJ1-3; 8 bases match TRBD1. Germline assignment: CDR1 GTSNPN and CDR2 SVGIG (reference sequence). The CDR3 is 17 amino acids. Trimming removed 7 bases from V and 3 bases from J; junction bases left unmatched: 17. The CDR3 bases are TGTGCCTCTACCCGGGACAGGTTAAATGGGGTTGGAAACACCATATATTTT. Translation gives CASTRDRLNGVGNTIYF.

V and J are TRBV12-2 and TRBJ1-1. TRBV12-2 has pseudogene status. The CDR3 consists of 15 residues. The chain's CDR3 is CASRLAGRGTTEAFF. The CDR3 nucleotides are TGTGCAAGTCGCTTAGCCGGGCGGGGGACCACTGAAGCTTTCTTT.

The chain has TRBV27 and TRBJ2-1; D is possibly TRBD1 (5 bases). Germline assignment: CDR1 MNHEY and CDR2 SMNVEV (reference sequence). The CDR3 loop spans 13 amino acids. With 6 bases removed from V and 7 bases from J, the gap between germline ends came to 13 bases. DNA of the CDR3: TGTGCCAGCAGCCGAGACAGAAGTAATGAGCAGTTCTTC. It yields the protein CASSRDRSNEQFF.

The chain couples TRBV24-1 to TRBJ2-3; a possible D gene is TRBD2 (5 bases). V gave up 5 bases and J gave up 0 bases, with 11 bases separating them. This CDR3 has 15 residues. Germline CDR1 and CDR2: KGHDR and SFDVKD. CDR3 loop: CATSAAGSSTDTQYF. The CDR3 DNA reads as TGTGCCACCAGTGCGGCGGGTTCTAGCACAGATACGCAGTATTTT.

This clone was recorded only once. This chain uses TRBV6-5 with TRBJ2-1, with no clear D. Trimming shortened V by 0 bases and J by 7 bases, and 4 bases separated the two germline ends. The CDR3 is 12 amino acids. Germline lookup yields CDR1 MNHEY and CDR2 SVGAGI. The CDR3 loop reads CASSYSSNEQFF. CDR3 bases: TGTGCCAGCAGTTACTCGAGTAATGAGCAGTTCTTC.